These 3 T cell receptor beta chains were sequenced from one sample in a study of T cell responses to AZD1222 COVID-19 vaccine. The method was immunoSEQ multiplex PCR; TCRdb's version includes in-frame clones alone and lacks a portion of them. This sample has 75,000 to 100,000 clones, with nearly 90% found just once. The specimen comprised peripheral blood, sampled on day 0 of AZD1222 vaccination. The receptors were sampled from an adult in good health.

This clone was recorded a few times. The rearrangement joins TRBV3-1 (or the pseudogene TRBV3-2) to TRBJ1-1; D ambiguous. V lost 2 bases, J lost 9 bases, and 13 bases lay in between. The germline CDR1 and CDR2 sequences are LGHDT and YNNKEL (reference sequence). The length of the CDR3 is 13 residues. CDR3 in amino acids: CASSQIRSSQAFF. The DNA of the CDR3 is TGTGCCAGCAGCCAAATTCGGTCATCCCAAGCTTTCTTT.

A single count supports this clone. The rearrangement links TRBV20-1 to TRBJ1-3; tentatively, D is TRBD1 (6 bases). CDR3 length: 13 amino acids. CDR1 and CDR2 (germline): DFQATT, SNEGSKA (reference sequence). V lost 3 bases, J lost 2 bases, and 8 bases lay in between. The CDR3 protein is CSASTGPGNTIYF. The CDR3 nucleotides are TGCAGTGCTAGTACAGGGCCTGGAAACACCATATATTTT.

V and J are TRBV7-8 and TRBJ1-1; D ambiguous. The CDR3 has 13 residues. Germline CDR1 and CDR2: SGHVS and FQNEAQ. The V end lost 5 bases, the J end lost 0 bases, and 7 bases lay between the germline ends. The chain's CDR3 is CASSPILNTEAFF. The CDR3 region has the DNA TGTGCCAGCAGCCCCATTCTGAACACTGAAGCTTTCTTT.